A selection of T cell receptor beta chains follows, all from one sample in a study of T cells in localized non-small cell lung cancer. Sequencing was performed with immunoSEQ multiplex PCR; in TCRdb, only in-frame clones are kept and a portion is missing. The table records some 16,000 clones, around 89% of them present only once. The sample here was peripheral blood, taken before any cancer treatment. These receptors all come from a male donor aged 60 or over with stage II squamous cell lung carcinoma. The CDR3 runs from the conserved cysteine through the conserved F or W.

14,TRBV4-2,CASSFGVSYNEQFF
17,TRBV18,CASSPIASPTSGNTIYF
15,TRBV6-1,CASSELGLAGDEQYF
15,TRBV4-2,CASSPGLAELNEQFF
16,TRBV5-5,CASSSTAVNSGNTIYF
17,TRBV4-1,CASSRTSRDRDYYEQYF
13,TRBV11-2,CASSVDRGTEAFF
14,TRBV5-1,CASSLRGGTDTQYF
14,TRBV5-1,CASSMDRGNYEQYF
17,TRBV10-3,CAISESEILGSGNTIYF
13,TRBV7-9,CASSLGRGETQYF
16,TRBV7-9,CASSLISSGRYNEQFF
15,TRBV18,CASSPPGSSYNEQFF
17,TRBV9,CASSVGAGGPLIDTQYF
14,TRBV10-3,CAISSPGQNYEQYF
14,TRBV4-2,CASSLWISNQPQHF
16,TRBV28,CASSFRAGKTGTEAFF
15,TRBV5-1,CASSLTGTYYNEQFF
16,TRBV7-9,CASSSPGTRDTGELFF
15,TRBV5-6,CASSPRGQVYNEQFF
13,TRBV6-4,CASSEVSGVEAFF
16,TRBV4-1,CASSQDTAMSYNEQFF
12,TRBV7-7,CASSQSQVKAFF
12,TRBV2,CASSQRDREAFF
15,TRBV5-1,CASSWRFNGDDEQYF
14,TRBV5-4,CASSFRGIQETQYF
15,TRBV10-3,CAISAGLSSTGELFF
16,TRBV5-1,CASREVSSANTGELFF
15,TRBV18,CASSPLTGNTGELFF
16,TRBV19,CASSIVRGYSNQPQHF
14,TRBV27,CASSRDKWGETQYF
15,TRBV28,CASSPIVRVLDTQYF
15,TRBV21-1,CASSNECQLNQPQHF
14,TRBV27,CASNLLEGNTEAFF
14,TRBV10-2,CASSPTRTYGEQYF
13,TRBV27,CASSGSGGTEAFF
13,TRBV27,CASSLGTAYEQYF
14,TRBV11-2,CASSSPRRYNEQFF
14,TRBV6-5,CASSYAGGTDTQYF
13,TRBV2,CASRELAVYEQYF
13,TRBV18,CASSPTGNQPQHF